The 32 T cell receptor beta chains below were found in one sample sequenced in a study of shared clonotypes between healthy human individuals (dated by TCRdb to 2018 to 2020). The library was generated by the immunoSEQ multiplex PCR assay. The immuneACCESS repertoire file appears here via TCRdb, limited to in-frame rearrangements. These files lack a portion of the clones; in checked studies, under half of the deficit traces to unresolved V genes, and the cause of the others is not known. For this sample there are 600,000 or so clones; roughly 95% appear just once. Together, the top ten hold 0.11% of the sample. CD8 naive samples were obtained by positive selection for CCR7 among CD45RO-negative cells, yielding a CD45RA+CCR7+ population from which TemRA cells were excluded. Sequences were obtained from naive CD8+ T cells sorted from blood. This specimen's cell subset or site label, per the study, means: CD45RA+CCR7+. These receptors originate from a woman aged 30 to 39 in good health.

The chain uses TRBV19 and TRBJ2-7; weak D call: TRBD2 (5 bases). V lost 3 bases and J 0 bases, leaving 12 bases between the germline ends. This CDR3 comprises 15 residues. CDR1 and CDR2 from the germline V gene are LNHDA and SQIVND (reference sequence). CDR3 residues: CASSIGLSSSYEQYF. The CDR3 DNA follows: TGTGCCAGTAGTATCGGACTCTCCAGCTCCTACGAGCAGTACTTC.

The chain employs TRBV7-7 and TRBJ2-2, with 13 bases fitting TRBD2. In germline, CDR1 is SSHAT, CDR2 FNYEAQ (reference sequence). This CDR3 is built from 17 residues. V lost 0 bases to trimming and J lost 6 bases; unmatched junction nucleotides: 4. The CDR3 here is CASSLAPGLAGAGELFF. The CDR3 DNA is TGTGCCAGCAGCTTAGCACCAGGACTAGCGGGAGCCGGGGAGCTGTTTTTT. Together with reference TRBV7-7 and TRBJ2-2, the CDR3 gives the full variable domain: GAGVSQSPRYKVTKRGQDVTLRCDPISSHATLYWYQQALGQGPEFLTYFNYEAQPDKSGLPSDRFSAERPEGSISTLTIQRTEQRDSAMYRCASSLAPGLAGAGELFFGEGSRLTVL.

The rearrangement links TRBV28 to TRBJ2-5; 9 bases agree with TRBD1. The J call may be faulty, since TRBJ2-7 better matches the DNA end. CDR1 MDHEN and CDR2 SYDVKM come from the germline V gene. The CDR3 has 13 amino acids. The CDR3 protein is CASSWDRAYEQYF. The CDR3 DNA reads TGTGCCAGCAGTTGGGACAGGGCCTACGAGCAGTACTTC.

The chain links TRBV13 to TRBJ2-7, with D possibly TRBD1 on 6 matching bases. Germline loops: CDR1 PRHDT, CDR2 FYEKMQ (reference sequence). Trimming left V 2 bases short and J 3 bases short, with 11 bases between. This CDR3 contains 14 residues. The CDR3 nucleotides are TGTGCCAGCAGCTTATTTGGACAGCTCTACGAGCAGTACTTC. This sequence encodes CASSLFGQLYEQYF.

The chain couples TRBV2 to TRBJ2-7; 8 bases agree with TRBD2. Per germline, CDR1 SNHLY and CDR2 FYNNEI. V lost 2 bases to trimming and J lost 0 bases; unmatched junction nucleotides: 12. The CDR3 totals 18 residues. This CDR3 is CASSELGLAGRHSYEQYF. CDR3 DNA sequence: TGTGCCAGCAGTGAACTCGGATTAGCGGGACGCCACTCCTACGAGCAGTACTTC. The full variable domain, its missing parts supplied by reference TRBV2 and TRBJ2-7, is EPEVTQTPSHQVTQMGQEVILRCVPISNHLYFYWYRQILGQKVEFLVSFYNNEISEKSEIFDDQFSVERPDGSNFTLKIRSTKLEDSAMYFCASSELGLAGRHSYEQYFGPGTRLTVT.

The table lists this clone with a count of one. The DNA of the CDR3 is TGTGCCAGCAGTTACTCTGCCGGGAGGGGTCGAGAGACCCAGTACTTC. This codes for CASSYSAGRGRETQYF. The chain uses TRBV11-2 and TRBJ2-5; 8 positions agree with TRBD2. The CDR3 sequence is 16 residues long. Unmatched junction bases numbered 13, after V lost 6 bases and J lost 4 bases. Germline V gene lookup returns CDR1 SGHAT and CDR2 FQNNGV. Full variable domain (missing parts from reference TRBV11-2 and TRBJ2-5): EAGVAQSPRYKIIEKRQSVAFWCNPISGHATLYWYQQILGQGPKLLIQFQNNGVVDDSQLPKDRFSAERLKGVDSTLKIQPAKLEDSAVYLCASSYSAGRGRETQYFGPGTRLLVL.

The chain recombines TRBV19 with TRBJ2-7, with 13 bases aligning to TRBD2. Germline loops: CDR1 LNHDA, CDR2 SQIVND (reference sequence). Trimming removed 5 bases from V and 7 bases from J; junction bases left unmatched: 8. CDR3 length equals 15 residues. CDR3 DNA: TGTGCCAGTAGTTCAGGACTAGCGGGAGTTAATGAGCAGTACTTC. This codes for CASSSGLAGVNEQYF. Full variable domain (remainder filled in from reference TRBV19 and TRBJ2-7): DGGITQSPKYLFRKEGQNVTLSCEQNLNHDAMYWYRQDPGQGLRLIYYSQIVNDFQKGDIAEGYSVSREKKESFPLTVTSAQKNPTAFYLCASSSGLAGVNEQYFGPGTRLTVT.

Remarks on this clone: Other DNA sequences in this specimen translate into the identical CDR3. CDR3 in DNA: TGCGCCAGCAGCTTCAGGGGCGGGACTGAAGCTTTCTTT. This translates into CASSFRGGTEAFF. The rearrangement links TRBV5-1 to TRBJ1-1; the D gene is possibly TRBD1 (6 bases). The CDR3 consists of 13 residues. Germline-derived CDR1 and CDR2 are SGHRS and YFSETQ. V was shortened by 2 bases and J by 5 bases, with 10 bases between the two germline ends.

This chain joins TRBV5-5 and TRBJ2-5, with D possibly being TRBD1 or TRBD2 (5 bases each). The CDR3 sequence is 14 residues long. In germline, CDR1 is SGHKS, CDR2 YYEKEE (reference sequence). V was shortened by 3 bases and J by 2 bases, with 11 bases between the two germline ends. CDR3 region: CASSWGWGQETQYF. The CDR3 DNA follows: TGTGCCAGCAGCTGGGGGTGGGGACAAGAGACCCAGTACTTC. Based on the CDR3 plus reference TRBV5-5 and TRBJ2-5, the full variable domain is DAGVTQSPTHLIKTRGQQVTLRCSPISGHKSVSWYQQVLGQGPQFIFQYYEKEERGRGNFPDRFSARQFPNYSSELNVNALLLGDSALYLCASSWGWGQETQYFGPGTRLLVL.

This chain uses TRBV19 with TRBJ1-1, with D tentatively TRBD1 (6 bases). Germline-derived CDR1 and CDR2 are LNHDA and SQIVND (reference sequence). The V gene lost 8 bases and the J gene lost 0 bases, with 13 bases spanning the gap. The CDR3 extends over 14 amino acids. CDR3 amino acids: CASLGGRVNTEAFF. The CDR3, as DNA: TGTGCCAGTTTAGGGGGACGGGTGAACACTGAAGCTTTCTTT.

The chain recombines TRBV11-2 with TRBJ2-1, with a tentative D call TRBD1 (6 bases). V was trimmed by 4 bases and J by 6 bases, leaving 16 bases between them. Germline loops: CDR1 SGHAT, CDR2 FQNNGV. CDR3 size: 15 residues. The CDR3 DNA reads as TGTGCCAGCAGCTCAGACGGTGTCAGGGGCAATGAGCAGTTCTTC. It specifies CASSSDGVRGNEQFF.

This clone appeared a single time. This CDR3 is CATSPRDSLSSGNTIYF. CDR3 nucleotides: TGTGCCACCAGCCCCCGGGACAGTTTAAGCTCTGGAAACACCATATATTTT. J is TRBJ1-3 and V is TRBV15; 7 nucleotides align to TRBD1. Per the germline V gene, CDR1 is LNHNV and CDR2 is YYDKDF (reference sequence). Trimming cost V 5 bases and J 0 bases; bases outside gene matches: 10. The CDR3 spans 17 residues. The full variable domain, with the rest looked up from reference TRBV15 and TRBJ1-3, is DAMVIQNPRYQVTQFGKPVTLSCSQTLNHNVMYWYQQKSSQAPKLLFHYYDKDFNNEADTPDNFQSRRPNTSFCFLDIRSPGLGDTAMYLCATSPRDSLSSGNTIYFGEGSWLTVV.

J is TRBJ2-7 and V is TRBV4-1; D possibly corresponds to TRBD2 (5 bases). Germline CDR1 MGHRA, CDR2 YSYEKL. The CDR3 contains 15 residues. Deletions cut 3 bases from V and 1 base from J, with 13 bases between. CDR3 sequence reads: CASSHPGSGSYEQYF. In DNA, the CDR3 is TGCGCCAGCAGCCACCCGGGGTCTGGTTCCTACGAGCAGTACTTC.

Regarding this clone: Other nucleotide sequences from this sample produce the same CDR3. V usage is TRBV27 and J usage is TRBJ2-3; D unclear. Germline CDR1 reads MNHEY; CDR2 reads SMNVEV (reference sequence). Deletions cut 6 bases from V and 0 bases from J, with 7 bases between. This CDR3 has 13 amino acids. The CDR3 spells CASSLFSTDTQYF. The CDR3 DNA reads TGTGCCAGCAGCCTCTTTAGCACAGATACGCAGTATTTT.

The CDR3 here is CASSLSVGYTDTQYF. CDR3 DNA sequence: TGCGCCAGCAGCTTGAGCGTGGGTTACACAGATACGCAGTATTTT. The chain carries TRBV5-1 and TRBJ2-3; D ambiguous. There are 15 residues in the CDR3. Looked up from germline, CDR1 is SGHRS and CDR2 is YFSETQ. V lost 1 base, J lost 2 bases, and 11 bases lay in between.

J is TRBJ1-2 and V is TRBV19, with D hard to call. V lost 2 bases, J lost 5 bases, and 9 bases lay in between. CDR1 LNHDA and CDR2 SQIVND come from the germline V gene (reference sequence). The length of the CDR3 is 13 residues. The CDR3 nucleotides read TGTGCCAGTAGTATATACCTCTGGTATGGCTACACCTTC. Amino acid sequence: CASSIYLWYGYTF.

V and J are TRBV5-1 and TRBJ2-7; 7 bases are a match to TRBD1. Germline V CDR1 and CDR2: SGHRS, YFSETQ. The CDR3 totals 14 residues. V trimming: 3 bases; J trimming: 6 bases; junction bases outside the gene matches: 9. CDR3 bases: TGCGCCAGCAGCTATTCCGGACAGGCCAGCGAGCAGTACTTC. Its protein is CASSYSGQASEQYF.

The chain uses TRBV19 and TRBJ2-1, with 9 bases matching TRBD2. Germline CDR1 LNHDA, CDR2 SQIVND (reference sequence). With 1 base clipped from V and 8 bases from J, the junction kept 6 bases outside the gene matches. The CDR3 spans 15 residues. This CDR3 is CASSIGLAGKYEQFF. The DNA for the CDR3 is TGTGCCAGTAGTATAGGGCTAGCGGGAAAGTATGAGCAGTTCTTC.

V usage is TRBV5-4 and J usage is TRBJ2-7; D possibly corresponds to TRBD1 (5 bases). Germline V gene sequence: CDR1 SGHNT, CDR2 YYREEE (reference sequence). V was cut by 0 bases and J by 5 bases, with 24 bases left in between. The length of the CDR3 is 18 residues. The CDR3 protein is CASSLGTSPTGGFDEQYF. In nucleotides, the CDR3 is TGTGCCAGCAGCTTGGGGACATCACCCACCGGTGGATTCGACGAGCAGTACTTC.

The V and J genes are TRBV5-4 and TRBJ2-1, with a possible D match to TRBD2 (5 bases). This CDR3 spans 11 amino acids. V was clipped by 4 bases and J by 10 bases, with 9 bases between them. The germline CDR1 and CDR2 sequences are SGHNT and YYREEE (reference sequence). The CDR3, as DNA: TGTGCCAGCAGCCGGACTGGAGAGCAGTTCTTC. Translation gives CASSRTGEQFF. The full variable domain, rest sourced from reference TRBV5-4 and TRBJ2-1, is ETGVTQSPTHLIKTRGQQVTLRCSSQSGHNTVSWYQQALGQGPQFIFQYYREEENGRGNFPPRFSGLQFPNYSSELNVNALELDDSALYLCASSRTGEQFFGPGTRLTVL.

This chain joins TRBV10-2 and TRBJ2-7; D uncertain. Trimming removed 6 bases from V and 0 bases from J, with 15 bases in between. Germline lookup yields CDR1 WSHSY and CDR2 SAAADI. This CDR3 has 15 amino acids. The CDR3 DNA is TGCGCCAGCAGAACAGCTGCGGCCAGCTCCTACGAGCAGTACTTC. This gives the protein CASRTAAASSYEQYF.

The chain uses TRBV15 and TRBJ2-7; D may be TRBD2 (5 bases). The CDR3 sequence is 15 residues long. Germline CDR1 and CDR2: LNHNV and YYDKDF (reference sequence). V gave up 4 bases and J gave up 4 bases, with 17 bases separating them. CDR3 sequence: CATSNGAVNLYEQYF. In DNA, the CDR3 is TGTGCCACCAGCAACGGAGCGGTGAACCTATACGAGCAGTACTTC.

The chain combines TRBV2 with TRBJ2-7, with a weak D call TRBD1 (6 bases). CDR1 is SNHLY, CDR2 FYNNEI, per germline. The length of the CDR3 is 17 residues. Trimming left V 6 bases short and J 4 bases short, with 25 bases between. CDR3 in DNA: TGTGCCAGCAGGGGAACGACGTTTCCCGGGACACTTTACGAGCAGTACTTC. Encoded protein: CASRGTTFPGTLYEQYF. The full variable domain, completed using reference TRBV2 and TRBJ2-7, is EPEVTQTPSHQVTQMGQEVILRCVPISNHLYFYWYRQILGQKVEFLVSFYNNEISEKSEIFDDQFSVERPDGSNFTLKIRSTKLEDSAMYFCASRGTTFPGTLYEQYFGPGTRLTVT.

This rearrangement joins TRBV10-1 to TRBJ1-1; TRBD1 is a possible D gene (5 bases). The CDR3 contains 14 residues. V was trimmed by 0 bases and J by 4 bases, leaving 9 bases between them. Germline CDR1 and CDR2: WNHNN and SYGVQD (reference sequence). CDR3 DNA: TGCGCCAGCAGTGAGTCTTTGGGGGTCACTGAAGCTTTCTTT. Translation: CASSESLGVTEAFF.

The rearrangement links TRBV28 to TRBJ1-4; 8 bases are a match to TRBD1. Germline V gene data show CDR1 as MDHEN and CDR2 as SYDVKM. The CDR3 has 15 amino acids. Trimming cost V 5 bases and J 3 bases; bases outside gene matches: 5. CDR3 sequence (DNA): TGTGCCAGCAGTGAACAGGGGGACCCTAATGAAAAACTGTTTTTT. Encoded protein: CASSEQGDPNEKLFF. Full variable domain (missing parts from reference TRBV28 and TRBJ1-4): DVKVTQSSRYLVKRTGEKVFLECVQDMDHENMFWYRQDPGLGLRLIYFSYDVKMKEKGDIPEGYSVSREKKERFSLILESASTNQTSMYLCASSEQGDPNEKLFFGSGTQLSVL.

As concerns this clone: Within the sample, other DNA sequences also encode this same CDR3. This chain uses TRBV7-9 with TRBJ1-2, with a possible D match to TRBD1 (6 bases). CDR1 and CDR2 from the germline V gene are SEHNR and FQNEAQ (reference sequence). The CDR3 has 13 amino acids. V was pared by 0 bases and J by 5 bases, with 7 bases between. In DNA, the CDR3 is TGTGCCAGCAGCTTAGCCAGGGGTTATGGCTACACCTTC. Its translation: CASSLARGYGYTF. Supplemented by reference TRBV7-9 and TRBJ1-2, the full variable domain reads DTGVSQNPRHKITKRGQNVTFRCDPISEHNRLYWYRQTLGQGPEFLTYFQNEAQLEKSRLLSDRFSAERPKGSFSTLEIQRTEQGDSAMYLCASSLARGYGYTFGSGTRLTVV.

This sequence joins TRBV29-1 and TRBJ1-2, with no clear D. Per the germline V gene, CDR1 is SQVTM and CDR2 is ANQGSEA. The length of the CDR3 is 14 residues. V was clipped by 5 bases and J by 2 bases, with 15 bases between them. DNA for the CDR3: TGCAGCGTTTACGCCGAGACGGAGAACTATGGCTACACCTTC. Amino acids: CSVYAETENYGYTF.

J is TRBJ1-1 and V is TRBV28, with unresolved D. Deletions cut 4 bases from V and 5 bases from J, with 14 bases between. The CDR3 has 14 amino acids. Germline values: CDR1 MDHEN, CDR2 SYDVKM. The CDR3 spells CASSSRRGGTEAFF. The DNA of the CDR3 is TGTGCCAGCAGTTCCAGGCGGGGTGGAACTGAAGCTTTCTTT. Combining the CDR3 with reference TRBV28 and TRBJ1-1 gives the whole variable domain DVKVTQSSRYLVKRTGEKVFLECVQDMDHENMFWYRQDPGLGLRLIYFSYDVKMKEKGDIPEGYSVSREKKERFSLILESASTNQTSMYLCASSSRRGGTEAFFGQGTRLTVV.

J is TRBJ2-7 and V is TRBV5-8, with 7 bases that match TRBD2. V shed 5 bases and J 4 bases; nucleotides not matched to a gene: 12. The CDR3 length is 15 residues. Germline CDR1 SGHTS, CDR2 YDEGEE. The CDR3 sequence is CASRETGLLLYEQYF. CDR3 sequence (DNA): TGTGCCAGCAGAGAGACGGGACTACTTCTTTACGAGCAGTACTTC. Looking up the rest from reference TRBV5-8 and TRBJ2-7 gives the full variable domain: EAGVTQSPTHLIKTRGQQATLRCSPISGHTSVYWYQQALGLGLQFLLWYDEGEERNRGNFPPRFSGRQFPNYSSELNVNALELEDSALYLCASRETGLLLYEQYFGPGTRLTVT.

The CDR3 region has the DNA TGTGCCAGCAGCCACAGCGGAGAGACCCAGTACTTC. Translation gives CASSHSGETQYF. The chain carries TRBV7-9 and TRBJ2-5, with D maybe TRBD2 (5 bases). The V end was cut by 5 bases, the J end by 4 bases, with 8 bases between. The CDR3 is 12 amino acids. Germline CDR1 SEHNR, CDR2 FQNEAQ (reference sequence).

The V and J genes are TRBV7-2 and TRBJ2-1, with 9 bases identical to TRBD2. CDR3 length: 15 residues. Germline-derived CDR1 and CDR2 are SGHTA and FQGNSA. After removal of 6 bases from V and 2 bases from J, the junction contained 5 bases not matched to a gene. The CDR3 loop is CASSLTSGPYNEQFF. For the CDR3, the DNA is TGTGCCAGCAGTTTGACTAGCGGACCCTACAATGAGCAGTTCTTC.

This chain uses TRBV10-1 with TRBJ2-3; maybe TRBD2 (6 bases). Germline values: CDR1 WNHNN, CDR2 SYGVQD (reference sequence). Deletions cut 7 bases from V and 0 bases from J, with 11 bases between. The CDR3 spans 14 residues. CDR3 in amino acids: CASNGTSSTDTQYF. CDR3 bases: TGCGCCAGCAATGGGACTTCCAGCACAGATACGCAGTATTTT.